The clone carrying this T cell receptor (beta chain) has a single count. The sample comes from a study of T cell responses to AZD1222 COVID-19 vaccine. The repertoire was sequenced with immunoSEQ multiplex PCR; TCRdb's copy has only in-frame clones and lacks some. The profile shows more than 95,000 clones, 88% of them singletons. This sample comprised peripheral blood, obtained on day 0 of AZD1222 vaccination. The TCR originated in an adult in good health.

CDR3 protein: CSGQGAGTDTQYF. CDR3 DNA: TGCAGCGGACAGGGGGCAGGTACAGATACGCAGTATTTT. This sequence joins TRBV29-1 and TRBJ2-3, with 10 bases matching TRBD1. Germline-derived CDR1 and CDR2 are SQVTM and ANQGSEA. The CDR3 is 13 residues long. V trimming: 7 bases; J trimming: 3 bases; junction bases outside the gene matches: 4.